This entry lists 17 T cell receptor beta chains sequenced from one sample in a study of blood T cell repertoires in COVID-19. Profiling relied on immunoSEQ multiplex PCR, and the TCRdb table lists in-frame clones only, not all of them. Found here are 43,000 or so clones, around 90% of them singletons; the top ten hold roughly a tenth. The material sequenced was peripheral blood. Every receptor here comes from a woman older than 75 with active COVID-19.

CDR3 nucleotide sequence: TGTGCCACCAGTGATTTTCGGGGGGTCACCGGGGAGCTGTTTTTT. Its protein product is CATSDFRGVTGELFF. The gene calls are TRBV24-1 and TRBJ2-2, with 7 bases matching TRBD2. This CDR3 is 15 amino acids long. The V gene's germline CDR1 is KGHDR and CDR2 SFDVKD. Trimming removed 1 base from V and 4 bases from J; junction bases left unmatched: 2.

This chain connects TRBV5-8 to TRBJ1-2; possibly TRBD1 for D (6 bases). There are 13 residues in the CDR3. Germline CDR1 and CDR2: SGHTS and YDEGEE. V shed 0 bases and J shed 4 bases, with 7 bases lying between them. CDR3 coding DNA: TGTGCCAGCAGCTTGGACAGGGTCTATGGCTACACCTTC. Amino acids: CASSLDRVYGYTF. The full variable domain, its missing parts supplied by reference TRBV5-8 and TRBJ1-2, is EAGVTQSPTHLIKTRGQQATLRCSPISGHTSVYWYQQALGLGLQFLLWYDEGEERNRGNFPPRFSGRQFPNYSSELNVNALELEDSALYLCASSLDRVYGYTFGSGTRLTVV.

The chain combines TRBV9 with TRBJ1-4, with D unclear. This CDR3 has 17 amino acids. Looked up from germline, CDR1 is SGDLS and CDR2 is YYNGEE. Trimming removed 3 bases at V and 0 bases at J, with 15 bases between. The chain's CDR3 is CASSESPLGATNEKLFF. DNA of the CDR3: TGTGCCAGCAGCGAGAGCCCCCTAGGTGCAACTAATGAAAAACTGTTTTTT.

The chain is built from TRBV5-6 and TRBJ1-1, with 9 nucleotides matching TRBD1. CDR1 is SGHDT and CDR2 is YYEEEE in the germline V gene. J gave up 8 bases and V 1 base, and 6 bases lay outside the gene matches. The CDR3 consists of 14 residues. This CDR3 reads CASSLWGQGIEAFF. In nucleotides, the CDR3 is TGTGCCAGCAGCTTGTGGGGACAGGGTATCGAAGCTTTCTTT. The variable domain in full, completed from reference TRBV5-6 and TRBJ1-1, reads DAGVTQSPTHLIKTRGQQVTLRCSPKSGHDTVSWYQQALGQGPQFIFQYYEEEERQRGNFPDRFSGHQFPNYSSELNVNALLLGDSALYLCASSLWGQGIEAFFGQGTRLTVV.

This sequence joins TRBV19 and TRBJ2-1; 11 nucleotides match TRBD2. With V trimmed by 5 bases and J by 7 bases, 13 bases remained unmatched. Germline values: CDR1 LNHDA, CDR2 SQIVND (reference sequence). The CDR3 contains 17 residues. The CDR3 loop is CASSPIIAGGRGNEQFF. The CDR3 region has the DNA TGTGCCAGTAGTCCGATAATAGCGGGGGGGCGAGGGAATGAGCAGTTCTTC.

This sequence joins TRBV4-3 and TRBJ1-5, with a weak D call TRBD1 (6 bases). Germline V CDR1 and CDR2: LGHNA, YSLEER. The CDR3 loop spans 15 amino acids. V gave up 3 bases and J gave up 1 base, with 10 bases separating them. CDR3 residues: CASSHNTGSNQPQHF. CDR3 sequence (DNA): TGCGCCAGCAGCCACAATACAGGGAGCAATCAGCCCCAGCATTTT.

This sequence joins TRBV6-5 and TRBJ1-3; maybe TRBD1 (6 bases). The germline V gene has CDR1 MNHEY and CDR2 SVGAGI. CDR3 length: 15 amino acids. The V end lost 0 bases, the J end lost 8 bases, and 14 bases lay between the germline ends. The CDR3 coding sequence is TGTGCCAGCAGTTACTCCGCAGGGGCGCAGGACACCATATATTTT. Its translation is CASSYSAGAQDTIYF.

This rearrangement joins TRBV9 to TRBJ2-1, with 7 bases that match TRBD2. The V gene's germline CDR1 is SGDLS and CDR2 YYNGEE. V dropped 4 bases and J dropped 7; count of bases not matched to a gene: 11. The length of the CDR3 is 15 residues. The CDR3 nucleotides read TGTGCCAGCAGCACCGGACTAGGGTATAGTAATGAGCAGTTCTTC. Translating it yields CASSTGLGYSNEQFF.

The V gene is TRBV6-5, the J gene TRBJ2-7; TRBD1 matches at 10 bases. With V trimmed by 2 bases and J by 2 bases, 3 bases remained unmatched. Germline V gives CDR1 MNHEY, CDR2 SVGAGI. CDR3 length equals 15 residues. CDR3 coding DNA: TGTGCCAGCAGTTACGGGACAGGGGTACCCTACGAGCAGTACTTC. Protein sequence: CASSYGTGVPYEQYF.

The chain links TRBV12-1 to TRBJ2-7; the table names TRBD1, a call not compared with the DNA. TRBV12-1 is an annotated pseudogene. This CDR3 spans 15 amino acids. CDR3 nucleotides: TGTGCCAGCAGCCTCCGACAGGGCCCCCTTCCCGAGCAGTACTTC. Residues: CASSLRQGPLPEQYF.

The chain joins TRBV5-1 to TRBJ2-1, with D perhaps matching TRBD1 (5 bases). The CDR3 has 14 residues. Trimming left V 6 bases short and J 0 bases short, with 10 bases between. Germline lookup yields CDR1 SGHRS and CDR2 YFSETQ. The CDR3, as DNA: TGCGCCAGCAATAGGGGAAGCTCCTACAATGAGCAGTTCTTC. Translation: CASNRGSSYNEQFF. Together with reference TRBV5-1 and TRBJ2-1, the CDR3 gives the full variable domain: KAGVTQTPRYLIKTRGQQVTLSCSPISGHRSVSWYQQTPGQGLQFLFEYFSETQRNKGNFPGRFSGRQFSNSRSEMNVSTLELGDSALYLCASNRGSSYNEQFFGPGTRLTVL.

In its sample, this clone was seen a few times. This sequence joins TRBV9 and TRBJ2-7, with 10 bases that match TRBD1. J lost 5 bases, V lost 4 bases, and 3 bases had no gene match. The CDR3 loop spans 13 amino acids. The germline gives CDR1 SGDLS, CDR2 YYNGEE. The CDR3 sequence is CASSTGTGDEQYF. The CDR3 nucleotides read TGTGCCAGCAGCACCGGGACAGGGGACGAGCAGTACTTC.

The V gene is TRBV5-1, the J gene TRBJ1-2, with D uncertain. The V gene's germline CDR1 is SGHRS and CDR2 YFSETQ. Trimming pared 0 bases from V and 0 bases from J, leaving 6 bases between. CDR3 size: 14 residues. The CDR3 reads CASSLDFANYGYTF. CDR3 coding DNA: TGCGCCAGCAGCTTGGACTTTGCTAACTATGGCTACACCTTC. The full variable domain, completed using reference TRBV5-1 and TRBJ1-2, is KAGVTQTPRYLIKTRGQQVTLSCSPISGHRSVSWYQQTPGQGLQFLFEYFSETQRNKGNFPGRFSGRQFSNSRSEMNVSTLELGDSALYLCASSLDFANYGYTFGSGTRLTVV.

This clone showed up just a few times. The DNA of the CDR3 is TGTGCCAGCAGCGAAGACAGGGTGGAATCCTACGAGCAGTACTTC. Translated, it gives CASSEDRVESYEQYF. V is TRBV7-8 and J is TRBJ2-7; 7 bases agree with TRBD1. The CDR3 runs 15 residues. Germline loops: CDR1 SGHVS, CDR2 FQNEAQ. V shed 5 bases and J 1 base; nucleotides not matched to a gene: 8.

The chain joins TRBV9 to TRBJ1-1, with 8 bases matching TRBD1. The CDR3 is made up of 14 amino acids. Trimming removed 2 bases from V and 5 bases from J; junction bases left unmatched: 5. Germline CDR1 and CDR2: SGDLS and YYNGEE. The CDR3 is CASSVDRGGTEAFF. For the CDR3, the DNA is TGTGCCAGCAGCGTCGACAGGGGAGGAACTGAAGCTTTCTTT.

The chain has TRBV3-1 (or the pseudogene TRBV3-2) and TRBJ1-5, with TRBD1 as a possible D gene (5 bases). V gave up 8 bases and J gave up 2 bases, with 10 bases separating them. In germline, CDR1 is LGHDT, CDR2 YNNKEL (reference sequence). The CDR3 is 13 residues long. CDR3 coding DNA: TGTGCCAGCGGTGGCAGGGGCAATCAGCCCCAGCATTTT. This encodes CASGGRGNQPQHF.

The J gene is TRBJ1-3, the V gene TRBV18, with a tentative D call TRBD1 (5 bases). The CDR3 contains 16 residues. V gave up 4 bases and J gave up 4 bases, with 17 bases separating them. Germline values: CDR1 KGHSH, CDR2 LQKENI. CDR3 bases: TGTGCCAGCTCACGTCAGGGAGGAAGTACAGGAAACACCATATATTTT. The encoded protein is CASSRQGGSTGNTIYF.